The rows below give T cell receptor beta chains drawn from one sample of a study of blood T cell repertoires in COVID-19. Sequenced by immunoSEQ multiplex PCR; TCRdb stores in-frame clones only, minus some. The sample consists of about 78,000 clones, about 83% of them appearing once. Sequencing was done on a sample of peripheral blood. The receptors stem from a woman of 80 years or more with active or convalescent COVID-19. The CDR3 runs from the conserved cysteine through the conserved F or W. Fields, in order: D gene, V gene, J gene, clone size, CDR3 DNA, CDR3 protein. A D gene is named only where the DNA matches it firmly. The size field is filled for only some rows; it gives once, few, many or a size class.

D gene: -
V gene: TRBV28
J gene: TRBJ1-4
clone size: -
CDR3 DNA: TGTGCCAGCAGGGCGGGGGGCAATGAAAAACTGTTTTTT
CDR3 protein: CASRAGGNEKLFF

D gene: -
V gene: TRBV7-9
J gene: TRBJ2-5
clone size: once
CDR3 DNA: TGTGCCAGCAGCTTCTACGACTCGGCGGAGACCCAGTACTTC
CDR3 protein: CASSFYDSAETQYF

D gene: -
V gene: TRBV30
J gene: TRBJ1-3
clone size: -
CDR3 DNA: TGTGCCTGGAGTGATTTTCCAGGCAACACCATATATTTT
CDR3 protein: CAWSDFPGNTIYF

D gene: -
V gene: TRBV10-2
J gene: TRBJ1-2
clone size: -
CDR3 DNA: TGCGCCAGCCTGCGGGGGGCTCTGGGCTACACCTTC
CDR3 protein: CASLRGALGYTF

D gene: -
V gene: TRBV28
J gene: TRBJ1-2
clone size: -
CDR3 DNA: TGTGCCAGCAGTTTATTAAATCTGGAGTCTAACTATGGCTACACCTTC
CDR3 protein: CASSLLNLESNYGYTF

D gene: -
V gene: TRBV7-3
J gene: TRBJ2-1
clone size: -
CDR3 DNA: TGTGCCAGCAGCTTACACGCGGGGACCGCCTACAATGAGCAGTTCTTC
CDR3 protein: CASSLHAGTAYNEQFF

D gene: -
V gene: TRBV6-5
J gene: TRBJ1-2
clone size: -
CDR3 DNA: TGTGCCAGCAGTTACTCGGGGGCCTATGGCTACACCTTC
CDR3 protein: CASSYSGAYGYTF

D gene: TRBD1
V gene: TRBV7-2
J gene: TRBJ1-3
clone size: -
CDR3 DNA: TGTGCCAGCAGCTCCCAGGGGGTCGGGGGAAACACCATATATTTT
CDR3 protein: CASSSQGVGGNTIYF

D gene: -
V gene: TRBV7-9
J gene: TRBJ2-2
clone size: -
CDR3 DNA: TGTGCCGGAGGGGTTGGGAACACCGGGGAGCTGTTTTTT
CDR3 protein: CAGGVGNTGELFF

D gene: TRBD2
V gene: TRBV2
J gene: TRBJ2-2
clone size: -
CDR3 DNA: TGTGCCAGCAGTGAAGCCCTGGGGGGGTCCGGGGAGCTGTTTTTT
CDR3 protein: CASSEALGGSGELFF

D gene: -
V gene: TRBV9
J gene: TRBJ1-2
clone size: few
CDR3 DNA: TGTGCCAGCAGCGTAAGTGGCGGAGACTATGGCTACACCTTC
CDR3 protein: CASSVSGGDYGYTF

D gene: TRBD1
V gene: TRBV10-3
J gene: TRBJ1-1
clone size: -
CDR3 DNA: TGTGCCACGAATCCGGGGACAGCTACCCTGGGCACTGAAGCTTTCTTT
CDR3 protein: CATNPGTATLGTEAFF

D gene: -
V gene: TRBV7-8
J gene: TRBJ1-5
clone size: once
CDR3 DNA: TGTGCCAGCAGCTTGAGCCGTATTAGCAATCAGCCCCAGCATTTT
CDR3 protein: CASSLSRISNQPQHF

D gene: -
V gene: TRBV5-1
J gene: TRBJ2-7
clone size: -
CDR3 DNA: TGCGCCAGCAGCCCGCAGGGAGGAGACTACGAGCAGTACTTC
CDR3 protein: CASSPQGGDYEQYF

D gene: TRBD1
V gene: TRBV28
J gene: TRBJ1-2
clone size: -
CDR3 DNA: TGTGCCAGCAGTTCGATCCGGGACAGGGGACATGGCTACACCTTC
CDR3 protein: CASSSIRDRGHGYTF

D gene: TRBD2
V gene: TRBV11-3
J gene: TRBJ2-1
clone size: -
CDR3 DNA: TGTGCCAGCAGCCCGGCGGCAGCGGGGGGATACAATGAGCAGTTCTTC
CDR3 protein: CASSPAAAGGYNEQFF

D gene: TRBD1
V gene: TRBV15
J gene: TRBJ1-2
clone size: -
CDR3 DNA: TGTGCCACCAGCAGAGAACGGGGACAGGGGGCGGTTAACTATGGCTACACCTTC
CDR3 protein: CATSRERGQGAVNYGYTF

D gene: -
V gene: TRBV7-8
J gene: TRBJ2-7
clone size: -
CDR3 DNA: TGTGCCAGCAGCTTAATCGGCTACGAGCAGTACTTC
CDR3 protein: CASSLIGYEQYF

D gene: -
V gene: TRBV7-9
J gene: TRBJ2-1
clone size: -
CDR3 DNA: TGTGCCAGCAGCCCTTCTACCTACCTGCAGTTCTTC
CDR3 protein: CASSPSTYLQFF

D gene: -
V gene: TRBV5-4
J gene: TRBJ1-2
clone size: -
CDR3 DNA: TGTGCCAGCACTGCGGGGAGGGTCTATGGCTACACCTTC
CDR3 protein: CASTAGRVYGYTF

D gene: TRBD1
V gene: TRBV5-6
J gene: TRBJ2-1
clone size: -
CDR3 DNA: TGTGCCAGCAGCTTTGGGACAGGCGACTACAATGAGCAGTTCTTC
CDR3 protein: CASSFGTGDYNEQFF

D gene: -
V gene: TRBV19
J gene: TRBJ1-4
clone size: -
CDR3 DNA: TGTGCCAGTCGAACAGGGACCACTAATGAAAAACTGTTTTTT
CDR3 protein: CASRTGTTNEKLFF

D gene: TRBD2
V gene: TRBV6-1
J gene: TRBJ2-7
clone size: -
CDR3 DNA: TGTGCCAGCAGTGAAGCCCTAGCGGCCTCAGACTTC
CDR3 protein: CASSEALAASDF

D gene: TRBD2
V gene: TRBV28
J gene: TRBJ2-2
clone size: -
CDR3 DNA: TGTGCCAGCAGTGCAGCGGGAGGGACCGGGGAGCTGTTTTTT
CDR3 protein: CASSAAGGTGELFF

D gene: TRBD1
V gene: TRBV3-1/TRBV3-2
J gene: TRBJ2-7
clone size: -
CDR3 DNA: TGTGCCAGCAGCCAAGGGGGGACAGGGGGGTACTTC
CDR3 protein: CASSQGGTGGYF

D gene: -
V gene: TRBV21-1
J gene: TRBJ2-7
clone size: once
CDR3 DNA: TGTGCCAGCAGTACAAATCCGGACAGGACCTCCTACGAGCAGTACTTC
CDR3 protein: CASSTNPDRTSYEQYF

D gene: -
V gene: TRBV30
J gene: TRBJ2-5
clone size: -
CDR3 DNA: TGTGCCTGGAGTGTACAGGGCAGGGGCAGGGAGACCCAGTACTTC
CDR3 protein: CAWSVQGRGRETQYF

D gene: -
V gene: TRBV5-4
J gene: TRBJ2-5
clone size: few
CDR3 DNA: TGTGCCAGCAGCTTGGCCGGCAGGGTAGAGACCCAGTACTTC
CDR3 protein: CASSLAGRVETQYF

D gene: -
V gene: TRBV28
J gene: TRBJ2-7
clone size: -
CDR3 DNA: TGTGCCAGCACTCCCGGGACACCGGGCGGGGAGCAGTACTTC
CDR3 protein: CASTPGTPGGEQYF

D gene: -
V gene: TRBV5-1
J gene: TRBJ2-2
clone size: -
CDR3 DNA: TGCGCCAGCAGCTTGTCTGGGGGCCCCGGGGAGCTGTTTTTT
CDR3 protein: CASSLSGGPGELFF

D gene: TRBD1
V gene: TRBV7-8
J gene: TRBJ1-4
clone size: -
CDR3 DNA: TGTGCCAGCAGCTCGAATACAGGGGGCGCTAATGAAAAACTGTTTTTT
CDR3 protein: CASSSNTGGANEKLFF

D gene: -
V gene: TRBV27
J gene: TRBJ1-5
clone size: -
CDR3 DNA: TGTGCCAGCAGTACCTTCATCGACAGTTTATATGGCAATCAGCCCCAGCATTTT
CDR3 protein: CASSTFIDSLYGNQPQHF

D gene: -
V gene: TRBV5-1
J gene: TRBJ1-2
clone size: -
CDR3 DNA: TGCGCCAGCAGCTTGGGTCATGGGTCCCCGCGGGATGGCTACACCTTC
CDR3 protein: CASSLGHGSPRDGYTF

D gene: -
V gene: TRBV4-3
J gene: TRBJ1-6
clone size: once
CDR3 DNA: TGCGCCAGCAGCCAAGAACTTGCATCTACAGGTTATAATTCACCCCTCCACTTT
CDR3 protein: CASSQELASTGYNSPLHF

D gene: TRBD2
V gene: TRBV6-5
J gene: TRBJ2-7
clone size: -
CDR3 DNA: TGTGCCAGCAGTTACTCAGGCGGGAGAAGATCCTACGAGCAGTACTTC
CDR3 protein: CASSYSGGRRSYEQYF

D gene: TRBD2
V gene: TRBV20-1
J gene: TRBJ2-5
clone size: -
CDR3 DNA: TGCAGTGCTAGTCCGGGACTAGCGGAAGAGACCCAGTACTTC
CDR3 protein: CSASPGLAEETQYF

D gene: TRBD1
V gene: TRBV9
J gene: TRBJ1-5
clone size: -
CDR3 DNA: TGTGCCAGCAGCGCAACAGGGGAGGTGAGTCAGCCCCAGCATTTT
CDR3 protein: CASSATGEVSQPQHF

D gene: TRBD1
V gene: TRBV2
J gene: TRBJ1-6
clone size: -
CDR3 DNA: TGTGCCAGCAGTGATCTGGACAGGAGCTCCTATAATTCACCCCTCCACTTT
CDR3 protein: CASSDLDRSSYNSPLHF

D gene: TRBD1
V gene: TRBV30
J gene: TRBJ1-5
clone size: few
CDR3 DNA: TGTGCCTGGAGCCGGGACAGGGGAAATCAGCCCCAGCATTTT
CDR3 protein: CAWSRDRGNQPQHF

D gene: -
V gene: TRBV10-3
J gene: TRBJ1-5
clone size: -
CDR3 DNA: TGTGCCATCAGTCCTCAGGGAGGGATGGGCAATCAGCCCCAGCATTTT
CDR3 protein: CAISPQGGMGNQPQHF

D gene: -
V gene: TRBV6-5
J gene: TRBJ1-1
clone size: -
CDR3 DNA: TGTGCCAGCAGTTTCAGGGGTTTGAACACTGAAGCTTTCTTT
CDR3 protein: CASSFRGLNTEAFF